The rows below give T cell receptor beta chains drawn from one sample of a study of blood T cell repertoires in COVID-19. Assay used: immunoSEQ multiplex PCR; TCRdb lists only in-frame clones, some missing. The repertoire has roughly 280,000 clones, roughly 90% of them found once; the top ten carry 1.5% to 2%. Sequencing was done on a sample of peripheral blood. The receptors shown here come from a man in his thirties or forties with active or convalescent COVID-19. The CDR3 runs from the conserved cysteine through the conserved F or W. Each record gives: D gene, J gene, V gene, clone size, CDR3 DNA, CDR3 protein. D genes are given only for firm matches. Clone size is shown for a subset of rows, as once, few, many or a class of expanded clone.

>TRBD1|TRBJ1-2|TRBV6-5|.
TGTGCCAGCAGTTACTCGACAGGGGGTGGGGATGGCTACACCTTC
CASSYSTGGGDGYTF
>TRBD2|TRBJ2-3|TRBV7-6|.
TGTGCCAGCAGCTACCAGCGGGGGGCCCCCACAGATACGCAGTATTTT
CASSYQRGAPTDTQYF
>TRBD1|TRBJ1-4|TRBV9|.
TGTGCCAGCAGCGTACAGGGGGCTTCTAATGAAAAACTGTTTTTT
CASSVQGASNEKLFF
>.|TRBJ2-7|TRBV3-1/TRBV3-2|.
TGTGCCAGCAGCCCCGGGACTGGAAACTACGAGCAGTACTTC
CASSPGTGNYEQYF
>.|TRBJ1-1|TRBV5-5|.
TGTGCCAGCAGCTTGGGGCAGGGTCGGGACACTGAAGCTTTCTTT
CASSLGQGRDTEAFF
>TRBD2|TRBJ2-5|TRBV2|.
TGTGCCAGTGATACTGGGCTAGCGGGGGCGATCCAAGAGACCCAGTACTTC
CASDTGLAGAIQETQYF
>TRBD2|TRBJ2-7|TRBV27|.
TGTGCCAGCAGTCCGAGGACTAGCGGGGGGTACGAGCAGTACTTC
CASSPRTSGGYEQYF
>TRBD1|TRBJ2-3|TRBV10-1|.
TGCGCCAGCAGTGGGACAGGGGGCCGCGCAGATACGCAGTATTTT
CASSGTGGRADTQYF
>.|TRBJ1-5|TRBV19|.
TGTGCCAGTAGTCCCGACAGTCGGGGGAACCAGCCCCAGCATTTT
CASSPDSRGNQPQHF
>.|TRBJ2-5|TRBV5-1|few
TGCGCCAGCAGCTTGGGGTCCCATAGTGAGACCCAGTACTTC
CASSLGSHSETQYF
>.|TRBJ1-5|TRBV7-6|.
TGTGCCAGCAGCTTTGCGGTAAATCAGCCCCAGCATTTT
CASSFAVNQPQHF
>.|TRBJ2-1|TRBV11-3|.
TGTGCCAGCAGCTTAAGTGGGGGGGGCCGTAATGAGCAGTTCTTC
CASSLSGGGRNEQFF
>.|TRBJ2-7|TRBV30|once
TGTGCCTGGATCCAGGGCTACGAGCAGTACTTC
CAWIQGYEQYF
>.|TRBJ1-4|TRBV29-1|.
TGCAGCGTTGAAATGGTCAACGGCGGGGAACTGTTTTTT
CSVEMVNGGELFF
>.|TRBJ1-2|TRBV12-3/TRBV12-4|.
TGTGCCAGCAGCTACACAGTGTCGTATGGCTACACCTTC
CASSYTVSYGYTF
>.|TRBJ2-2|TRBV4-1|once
TGCGCCAGCTCTCCTGTAGGGAGCACCGGGGAGCTGTTTTTT
CASSPVGSTGELFF
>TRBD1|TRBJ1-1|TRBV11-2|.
TGTGCCAGCAGCTTAGTACAGGGGACGGGTGACACTGAAGCTTTCTTT
CASSLVQGTGDTEAFF
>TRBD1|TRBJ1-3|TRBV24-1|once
TGTGCCACCAGTGATTCCGGGACAGGGGGCGCAGGAAACACCATATATTTT
CATSDSGTGGAGNTIYF
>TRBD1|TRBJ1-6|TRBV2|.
TGTGCCAGCAGGGACAGGGGCATCAATAATTCACCCCTCCACTTT
CASRDRGINNSPLHF
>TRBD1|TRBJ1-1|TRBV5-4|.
TGTGCCAGCAGCCGCCTTGGACAGGTCTATGAAGCTTTCTTT
CASSRLGQVYEAFF